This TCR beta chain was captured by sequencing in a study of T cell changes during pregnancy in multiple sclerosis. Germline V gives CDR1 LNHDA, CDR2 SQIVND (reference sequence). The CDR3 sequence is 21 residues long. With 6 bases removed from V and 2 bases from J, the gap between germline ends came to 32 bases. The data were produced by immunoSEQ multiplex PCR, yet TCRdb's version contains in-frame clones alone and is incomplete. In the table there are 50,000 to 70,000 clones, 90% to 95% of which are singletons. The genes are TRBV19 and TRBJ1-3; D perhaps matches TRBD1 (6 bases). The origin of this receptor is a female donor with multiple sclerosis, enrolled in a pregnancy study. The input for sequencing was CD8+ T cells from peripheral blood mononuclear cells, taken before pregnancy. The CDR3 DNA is TGTGCCAGTAGACTATGGGATCCCCTAATCCAGATGGCAGGGGCTGGAAACACCATATATTTT. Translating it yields CASRLWDPLIQMAGAGNTIYF.